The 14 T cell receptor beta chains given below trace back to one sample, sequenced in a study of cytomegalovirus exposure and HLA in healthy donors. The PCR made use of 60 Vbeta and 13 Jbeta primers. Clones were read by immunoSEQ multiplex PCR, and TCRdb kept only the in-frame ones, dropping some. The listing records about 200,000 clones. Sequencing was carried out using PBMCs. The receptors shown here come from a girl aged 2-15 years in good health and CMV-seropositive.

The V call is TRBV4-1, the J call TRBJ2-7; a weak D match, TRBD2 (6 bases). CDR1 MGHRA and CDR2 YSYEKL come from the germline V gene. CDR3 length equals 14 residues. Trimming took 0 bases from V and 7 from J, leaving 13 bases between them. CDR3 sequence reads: CASSQEAGSGEQYF. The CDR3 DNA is TGCGCCAGCAGCCAAGAGGCGGGGAGTGGGGAGCAGTACTTC.

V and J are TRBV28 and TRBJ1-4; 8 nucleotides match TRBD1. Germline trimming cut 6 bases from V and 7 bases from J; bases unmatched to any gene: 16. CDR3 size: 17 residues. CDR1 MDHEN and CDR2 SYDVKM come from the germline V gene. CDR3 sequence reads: CASSSQWQGASGEKLFF. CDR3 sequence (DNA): TGTGCCAGCAGCTCCCAGTGGCAGGGGGCCAGCGGTGAAAAACTGTTTTTT. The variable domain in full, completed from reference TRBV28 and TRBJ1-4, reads DVKVTQSSRYLVKRTGEKVFLECVQDMDHENMFWYRQDPGLGLRLIYFSYDVKMKEKGDIPEGYSVSREKKERFSLILESASTNQTSMYLCASSSQWQGASGEKLFFGSGTQLSVL.

CDR3 in amino acids: CASSSTGVPETQYF. The CDR3 coding sequence is TGTGCCAGCAGTTCAACAGGGGTCCCAGAGACCCAGTACTTC. The V and J genes are TRBV27 and TRBJ2-5, with 7 positions matching TRBD1. V lost 4 bases to trimming and J lost 4 bases; unmatched junction nucleotides: 6. The CDR3 is made up of 14 amino acids. CDR1 and CDR2 from the germline V gene are MNHEY and SMNVEV (reference sequence).

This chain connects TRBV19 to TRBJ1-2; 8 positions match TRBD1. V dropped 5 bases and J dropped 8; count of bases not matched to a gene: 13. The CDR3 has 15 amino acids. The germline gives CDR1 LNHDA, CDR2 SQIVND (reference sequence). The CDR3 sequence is CASSPEADRAMGYTF. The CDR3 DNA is TGTGCCAGTAGTCCCGAAGCGGACAGGGCGATGGGCTACACCTTC.

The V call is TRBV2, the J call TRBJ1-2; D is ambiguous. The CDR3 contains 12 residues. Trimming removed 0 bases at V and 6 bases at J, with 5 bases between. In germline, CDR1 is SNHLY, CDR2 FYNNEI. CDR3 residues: CASSEAADGYTF. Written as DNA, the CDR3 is TGTGCCAGCAGTGAAGCGGCAGATGGCTACACCTTC.

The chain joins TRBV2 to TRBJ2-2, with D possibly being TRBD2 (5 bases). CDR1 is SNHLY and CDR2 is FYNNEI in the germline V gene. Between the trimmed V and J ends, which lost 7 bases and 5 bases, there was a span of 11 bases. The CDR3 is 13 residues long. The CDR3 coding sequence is TGTGCCAGCAAGGGAGTACTAACCGGGGAGCTGTTTTTT. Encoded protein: CASKGVLTGELFF.

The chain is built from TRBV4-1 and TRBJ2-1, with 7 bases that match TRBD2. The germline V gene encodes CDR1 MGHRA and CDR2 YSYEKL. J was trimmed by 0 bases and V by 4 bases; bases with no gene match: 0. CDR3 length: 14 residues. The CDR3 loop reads CASSRGGSYNEQFF. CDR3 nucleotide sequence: TGCGCCAGCAGCCGCGGGGGCTCCTACAATGAGCAGTTCTTC.

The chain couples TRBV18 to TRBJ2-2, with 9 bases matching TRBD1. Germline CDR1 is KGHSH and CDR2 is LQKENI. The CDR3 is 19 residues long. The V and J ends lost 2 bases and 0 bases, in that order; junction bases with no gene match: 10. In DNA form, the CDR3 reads TGTGCCAGCTCACCAAGGGGACAGGGAAAGGGCTCGAACACCGGGGAGCTGTTTTTT. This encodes CASSPRGQGKGSNTGELFF.

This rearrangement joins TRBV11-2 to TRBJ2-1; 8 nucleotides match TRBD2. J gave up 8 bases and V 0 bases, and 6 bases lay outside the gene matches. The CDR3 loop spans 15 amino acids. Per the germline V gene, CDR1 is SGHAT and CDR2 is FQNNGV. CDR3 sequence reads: CASSLESGRVYEQFF. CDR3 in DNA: TGTGCCAGCAGCTTAGAGTCCGGGAGGGTGTATGAGCAGTTCTTC. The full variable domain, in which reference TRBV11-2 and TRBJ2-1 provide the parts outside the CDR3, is EAGVAQSPRYKIIEKRQSVAFWCNPISGHATLYWYQQILGQGPKLLIQFQNNGVVDDSQLPKDRFSAERLKGVDSTLKIQPAKLEDSAVYLCASSLESGRVYEQFFGPGTRLTVL.

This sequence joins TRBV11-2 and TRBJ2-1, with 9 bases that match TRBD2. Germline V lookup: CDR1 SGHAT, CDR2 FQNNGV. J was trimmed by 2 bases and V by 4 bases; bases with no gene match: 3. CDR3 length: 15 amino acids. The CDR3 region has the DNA TGTGCCAGCAGCTCCGTAGCGGGGGCCTACAATGAGCAGTTCTTC. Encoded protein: CASSSVAGAYNEQFF.

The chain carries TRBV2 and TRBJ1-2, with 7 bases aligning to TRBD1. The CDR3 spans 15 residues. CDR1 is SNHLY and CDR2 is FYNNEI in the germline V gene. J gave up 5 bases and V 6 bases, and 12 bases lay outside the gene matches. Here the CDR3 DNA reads TGTGCCAGCAGGGGGAGACAGGGAGATTCTTATGGCTACACCTTC. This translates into CASRGRQGDSYGYTF.

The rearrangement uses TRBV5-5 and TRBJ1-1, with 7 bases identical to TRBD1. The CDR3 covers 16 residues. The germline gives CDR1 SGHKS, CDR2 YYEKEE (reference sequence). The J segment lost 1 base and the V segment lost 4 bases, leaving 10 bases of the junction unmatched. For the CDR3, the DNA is TGTGCCAGCAGCAAAATCCGGGACAGTTGGAACACTGAAGCTTTCTTT. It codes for CASSKIRDSWNTEAFF.

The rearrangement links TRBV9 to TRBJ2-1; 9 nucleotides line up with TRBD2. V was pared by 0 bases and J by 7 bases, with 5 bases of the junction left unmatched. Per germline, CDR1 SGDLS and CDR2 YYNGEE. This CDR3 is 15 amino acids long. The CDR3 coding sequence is TGTGCCAGCAGCGTAGAACTAGCGGGCTATAATGAGCAGTTCTTC. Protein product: CASSVELAGYNEQFF.

CDR3 sequence reads: CASSQDGGQSSGANVLTF. The CDR3 region has the DNA TGCGCCAGCAGCCAAGACGGAGGACAGAGCTCTGGGGCCAACGTCCTGACTTTC. The chain couples TRBV4-1 to TRBJ2-6; TRBD1 might be the D (6 bases). Germline V gene sequence: CDR1 MGHRA, CDR2 YSYEKL. V gave up 0 bases and J gave up 0 bases, with 12 bases separating them. The CDR3 spans 18 residues.